The clone carrying this T cell receptor (beta chain) was seen only a few times. Its matching antigen is unknown. Other DNA sequences of this sample code for an identical CDR3. This sample was included in a study of Ad26.COV2.S vaccination and SARS-CoV-2 variants. Study-wide results and limits: The study found higher spike-specific TCR breadth in vaccine than placebo recipients. The study found similar non-spike TCR breadth in vaccine and placebo recipients.

Treatment in this sample: approximately 18 received Ad26.COV2.S at low or high dose, single or two shots; about 5 received placebo; per-sample allocation not given. Sampling was done on day 63 after the first vaccine or placebo injection. Per germline, CDR1 SGHRS and CDR2 YFSETQ. CDR3 size: 15 residues. Unmatched junction bases numbered 3, after V lost 4 bases and J lost 0 bases. The protocol was immunoSEQ multiplex PCR, while the TCRdb copy is restricted to in-frame clones and leaves out a portion. The sample carries fewer than 300,000 clones, about 90% recorded once. The rearrangement links TRBV5-1 to TRBJ1-4; 7 nucleotides align to TRBD1. The source material was peripheral blood, sampled in a trial of Ad26.COV2.S vaccine versus placebo. This TCR derives from a person between 18 and 65 years old who received the Ad26.COV2.S COVID-19 vaccine or a placebo. The CDR3 is CASSPGGATNEKLFF. For the CDR3, the DNA is TGCGCCAGCAGCCCAGGGGGGGCAACTAATGAAAAACTGTTTTTT.